This T cell receptor beta chain was identified during a study of blood T cell repertoires in COVID-19. The CDR3 extends over 16 amino acids. Trimming stripped 4 bases from V and 7 bases from J, with 20 bases between. The germline gives CDR1 MGHRA, CDR2 YSYEKL. Produced via immunoSEQ multiplex PCR; TCRdb's table is partial and in-frame only. The table shows roughly 90,000 clones, with more than 70% occurring only once. Sequenced input: peripheral blood. This TCR was sampled from a human donor in a cohort sampled during active COVID-19. The rearrangement joins TRBV4-1 to TRBJ1-5, with D perhaps matching TRBD1 (5 bases). CDR3 protein: CASSPTQTGSGQPQHF. As DNA, the CDR3 is TGCGCCAGCAGCCCAACCCAAACAGGCTCGGGCCAGCCCCAGCATTTT.